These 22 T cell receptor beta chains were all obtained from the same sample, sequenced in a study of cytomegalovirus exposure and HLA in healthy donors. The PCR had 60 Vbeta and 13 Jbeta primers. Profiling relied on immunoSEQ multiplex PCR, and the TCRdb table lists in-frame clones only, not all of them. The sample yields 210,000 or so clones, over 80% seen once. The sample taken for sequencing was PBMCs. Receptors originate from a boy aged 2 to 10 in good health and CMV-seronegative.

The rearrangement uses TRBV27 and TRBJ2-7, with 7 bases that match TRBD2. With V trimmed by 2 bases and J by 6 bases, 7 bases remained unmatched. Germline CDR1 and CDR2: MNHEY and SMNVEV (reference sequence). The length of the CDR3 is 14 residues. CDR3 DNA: TGTGCCAGCAGTTTAAGCGCGGGAGTCAGCGAGCAGTACTTC. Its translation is CASSLSAGVSEQYF.

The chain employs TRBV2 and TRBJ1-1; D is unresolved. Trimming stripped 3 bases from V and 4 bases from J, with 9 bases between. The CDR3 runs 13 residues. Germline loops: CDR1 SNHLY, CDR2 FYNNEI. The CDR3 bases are TGTGCCAGCAGTGACAGGTTAAGCACTGAAGCTTTCTTT. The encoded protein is CASSDRLSTEAFF.

The CDR3 DNA reads TGCGCCAGCAGCTTAGGAGAGCCTTCCTCTGGAAACACCATATATTTT. It specifies CASSLGEPSSGNTIYF. The V call is TRBV5-1, the J call TRBJ1-3; unclear D gene. This CDR3 is built from 16 residues. The germline CDR1 and CDR2 sequences are SGHRS and YFSETQ. Trimming stripped 2 bases from V and 0 bases from J, with 12 bases between.

The CDR3 region has the DNA TGTGCCAGCAGCGTCGAACCCGGACTAGCGGGCCGATACAATGAGCAGTTCTTC. Encoded protein: CASSVEPGLAGRYNEQFF. The chain combines TRBV9 with TRBJ2-1; 11 nucleotides agree with TRBD2. This CDR3 has 18 residues. The V and J ends lost 2 bases and 4 bases, in that order; junction bases with no gene match: 11. Germline CDR1 is SGDLS and CDR2 is YYNGEE.

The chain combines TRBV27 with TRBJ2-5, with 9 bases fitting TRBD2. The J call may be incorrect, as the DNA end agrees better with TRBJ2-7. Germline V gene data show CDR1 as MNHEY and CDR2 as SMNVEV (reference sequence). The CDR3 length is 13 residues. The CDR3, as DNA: TGTGCCAGCAGACCGGGACTAGCCCACGAGCAGTACTTC. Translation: CASRPGLAHEQYF.

The CDR3 nucleotides read TGTGCCACCGCGAAGACAGGGCAGGACGAGCAGTACTTC. This gives the protein CATAKTGQDEQYF. The chain combines TRBV15 with TRBJ2-5; 7 nucleotides match TRBD1. Near its end, the DNA agrees better with TRBJ2-7, so the J call may be wrong. The CDR3 totals 13 residues. CDR1 and CDR2 (germline): LNHNV, YYDKDF (reference sequence).

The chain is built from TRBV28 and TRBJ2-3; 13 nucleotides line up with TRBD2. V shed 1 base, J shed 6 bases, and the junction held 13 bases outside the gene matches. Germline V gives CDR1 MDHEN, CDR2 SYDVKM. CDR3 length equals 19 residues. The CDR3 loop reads CASSLSPWTSGSGYDTQYF. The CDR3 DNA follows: TGTGCCAGCAGTTTATCCCCTTGGACTAGCGGGAGTGGATATGATACGCAGTATTTT.

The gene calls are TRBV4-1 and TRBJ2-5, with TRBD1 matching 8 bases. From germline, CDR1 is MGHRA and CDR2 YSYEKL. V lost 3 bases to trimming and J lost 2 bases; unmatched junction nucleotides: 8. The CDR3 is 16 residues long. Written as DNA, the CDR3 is TGCGCCAGCAGCCACTACACAGGGGGAAGGCAAGAGACCCAGTACTTC. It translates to CASSHYTGGRQETQYF.

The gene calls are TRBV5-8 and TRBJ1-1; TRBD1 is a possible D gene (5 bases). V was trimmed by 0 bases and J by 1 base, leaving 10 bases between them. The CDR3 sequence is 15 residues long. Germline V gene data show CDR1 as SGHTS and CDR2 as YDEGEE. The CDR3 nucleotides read TGTGCCAGCAGCTTGGAGGCGGGGACGAACACTGAAGCTTTCTTT. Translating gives CASSLEAGTNTEAFF.

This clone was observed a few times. The CDR3 bases are TGTGCCACTAGACGGTCCTACGAGCAGTACTTC. Translation: CATRRSYEQYF. This chain links TRBV6-5 with TRBJ2-7; D is ambiguous. Germline loops: CDR1 MNHEY, CDR2 SVGAGI. CDR3 length: 11 residues. The V end was cut by 10 bases, the J end by 1 base, with 8 bases between.

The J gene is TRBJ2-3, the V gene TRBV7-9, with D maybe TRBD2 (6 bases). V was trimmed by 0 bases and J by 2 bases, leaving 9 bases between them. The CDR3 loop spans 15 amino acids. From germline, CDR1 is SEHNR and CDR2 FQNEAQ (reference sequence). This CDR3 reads CASSLAGGNTDTQYF. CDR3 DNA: TGTGCCAGCAGCTTAGCGGGAGGAAACACAGATACGCAGTATTTT.

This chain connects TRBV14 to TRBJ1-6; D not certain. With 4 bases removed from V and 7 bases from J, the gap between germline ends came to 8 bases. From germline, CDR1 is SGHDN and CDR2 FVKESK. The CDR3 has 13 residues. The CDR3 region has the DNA TGTGCCAGCAGCCCCGGGGTCAATTCACCCCTCCACTTT. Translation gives CASSPGVNSPLHF.

The CDR3 region is CASSFRQQETQYF. CDR3 coding DNA: TGCGCCAGCAGCTTTCGACAGCAAGAGACCCAGTACTTC. V gene TRBV5-1 combines with J gene TRBJ2-5; TRBD1 might be the D (5 bases). The CDR3 runs 13 residues. V lost 2 bases, J lost 2 bases, and 7 bases lay in between. Per germline, CDR1 SGHRS and CDR2 YFSETQ.

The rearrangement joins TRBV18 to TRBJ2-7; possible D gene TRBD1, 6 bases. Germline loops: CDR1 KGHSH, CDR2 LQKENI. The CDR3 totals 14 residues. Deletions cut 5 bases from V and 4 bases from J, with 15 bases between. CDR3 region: CASSANTQGYEQYF. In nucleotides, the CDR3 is TGTGCCAGCTCAGCGAATACCCAGGGGTACGAGCAGTACTTC.

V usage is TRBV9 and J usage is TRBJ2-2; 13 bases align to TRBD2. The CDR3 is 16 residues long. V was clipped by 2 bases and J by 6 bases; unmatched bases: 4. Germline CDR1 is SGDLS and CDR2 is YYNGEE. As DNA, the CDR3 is TGTGCCAGCAGCGTTGGACTAGCGGGAGTGTCCGGGGAGCTGTTTTTT. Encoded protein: CASSVGLAGVSGELFF.

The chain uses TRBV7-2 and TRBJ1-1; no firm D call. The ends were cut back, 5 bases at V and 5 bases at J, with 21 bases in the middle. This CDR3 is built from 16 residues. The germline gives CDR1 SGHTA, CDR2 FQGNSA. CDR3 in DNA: TGTGCCAGCAGCCCGTCCCTCTGGGGAGCTCGGACTGAAGCTTTCTTT. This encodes CASSPSLWGARTEAFF.

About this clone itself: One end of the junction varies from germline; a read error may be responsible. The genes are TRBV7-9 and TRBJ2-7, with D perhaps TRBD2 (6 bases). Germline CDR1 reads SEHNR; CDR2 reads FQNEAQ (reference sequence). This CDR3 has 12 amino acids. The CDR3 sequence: CSSSPSGGSQYF. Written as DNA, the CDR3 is TGTTCCAGCAGCCCATCAGGAGGGTCACAGTACTTC.

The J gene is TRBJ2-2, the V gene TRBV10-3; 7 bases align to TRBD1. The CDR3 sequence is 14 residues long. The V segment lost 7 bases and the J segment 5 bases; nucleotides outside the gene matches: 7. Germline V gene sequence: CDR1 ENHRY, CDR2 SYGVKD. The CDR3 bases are TGTGCCATCAAGGGGACAGACTCGACCGGGGAGCTGTTTTTT. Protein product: CAIKGTDSTGELFF.

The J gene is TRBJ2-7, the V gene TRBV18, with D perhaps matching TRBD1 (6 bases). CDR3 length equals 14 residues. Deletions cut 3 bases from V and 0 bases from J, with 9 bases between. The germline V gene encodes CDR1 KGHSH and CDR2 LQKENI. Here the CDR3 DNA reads TGTGCCAGCTCACCCGACAGGATCTCCTACGAGCAGTACTTC. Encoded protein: CASSPDRISYEQYF.

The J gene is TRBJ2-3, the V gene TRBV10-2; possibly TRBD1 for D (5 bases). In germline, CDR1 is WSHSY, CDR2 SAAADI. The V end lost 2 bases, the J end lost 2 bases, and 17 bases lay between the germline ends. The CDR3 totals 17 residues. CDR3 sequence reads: CASSEAWLRGSTDTQYF. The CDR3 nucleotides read TGCGCCAGCAGTGAGGCGTGGCTAAGGGGATCCACAGATACGCAGTATTTT.

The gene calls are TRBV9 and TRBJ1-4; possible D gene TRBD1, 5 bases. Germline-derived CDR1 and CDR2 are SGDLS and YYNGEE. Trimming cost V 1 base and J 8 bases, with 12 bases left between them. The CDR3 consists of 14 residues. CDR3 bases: TGTGCCAGCAGCGTATCAGGGTCTGGAGAAAAACTGTTTTTT. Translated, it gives CASSVSGSGEKLFF.

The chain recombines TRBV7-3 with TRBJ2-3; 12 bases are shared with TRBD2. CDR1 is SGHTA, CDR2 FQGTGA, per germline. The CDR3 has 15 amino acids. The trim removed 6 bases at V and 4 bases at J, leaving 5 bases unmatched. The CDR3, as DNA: TGTGCCAGCAGTCAAGGACTAGCGGGGCCAGATACGCAGTATTTT. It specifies CASSQGLAGPDTQYF.